This T cell receptor beta chain was sequenced during a study of cytomegalovirus exposure and HLA in healthy donors. Study findings and constraints: Among TCR beta chains of equal frequency, HLA-associated ones were more clonally expanded in a later analysis. Presence/absence analyses supposed approximately even sequencing depth among donors.

60 Vbeta and 13 Jbeta primers were used in PCR. In the original workflow: Per a later analysis, the number of unique TCR beta chains was some 80 million, of which roughly 9.9 million were shared. Profiled with immunoSEQ multiplex PCR; TCRdb holds only in-frame clones, not every one. V and J calls plus clone size are reproduced from that table; the DNA served to infer D and trimming. The sample shows 150,000 to 200,000 clones, 65% to 90% of them seen only once. About this clone: Its target is unknown.

Donors had nominal health at sampling but likely had unrecorded immune exposures. This CDR3 region has 14 residues. Germline V gene lookup returns CDR1 SGHVS and CDR2 FQNEAQ. Germline trimming cut 6 bases from V and 6 bases from J; bases unmatched to any gene: 9. The source is a woman under 30 in good health and CMV-seronegative. The rearrangement links TRBV7-8 to TRBJ1-1; 8 nucleotides align to TRBD1. Sequencing was performed on PBMCs. Written as DNA, the CDR3 is TGTGCCAGCAGACCTGGACAGGGAGTCTCTGAAGCTTTCTTT. It translates to CASRPGQGVSEAFF.